A selection of T cell receptor beta chains follows, all from one sample in a study of cytomegalovirus exposure and HLA in healthy donors. Using immunoSEQ multiplex PCR, the repertoire was profiled, and TCRdb retains in-frame clones only, with some absent. The sample yields roughly 170,000 clones, 60% to 85% seen once. The material sequenced was PBMCs. All receptors come from a female donor in good health and CMV-seronegative. CDR3s include the opening cysteine and the closing phenylalanine or tryptophan. A D gene is named only where the DNA matches it firmly.

>-|TRBV28|TRBJ2-7
TGTGCCAGCAGTCGAGATCTGAACGAGCAGTACTTC
CASSRDLNEQYF
>TRBD1|TRBV30|TRBJ2-4
TGTGCCTGGGGACAGGCCCAAAACAGTCAGTACTTC
CAWGQAQNSQYF
>-|TRBV29-1|TRBJ2-2
TGCAGCGTTAGGCGGCAGTCATCGAACACCGGGGAGCTGTTTTTT
CSVRRQSSNTGELFF
>-|TRBV28|TRBJ1-5
TGTGCCAGCAGTTCGGGGATGAGGGGCAATCAGCCCCAGCATTTT
CASSSGMRGNQPQHF
>TRBD1|TRBV5-4|TRBJ1-4
TGTGCCAGCAGCTACCGGGACAGGGATGAAAAACTGTTTTTT
CASSYRDRDEKLFF
>-|TRBV28|TRBJ2-1
TGTGCCAGCCCTCCCCAACTAGTTTCGCCCAATGAGCAGTTCTTC
CASPPQLVSPNEQFF
>TRBD2|TRBV28|TRBJ2-5
TGTGCCAGCACCACAAGCGGGAGGGCCTATGAGACCCAGTACTTC
CASTTSGRAYETQYF
>TRBD1|TRBV5-1|TRBJ2-7
TGCGCCAGCAGCTTGGGTGAGGGGGCGCGAGAGCAGTACTTC
CASSLGEGAREQYF
>-|TRBV6-5|TRBJ1-5
TGTGCCAGCAGCCAAGAATGGAGACAGCCCCAGCATTTT
CASSQEWRQPQHF
>TRBD2|TRBV6-5|TRBJ2-1
TGTGCCAGCAGCACCGGGACTAGCGGGATCAATGAGCAGTTCTTC
CASSTGTSGINEQFF
>-|TRBV2|TRBJ1-1
TGTGCCAGCATGTCTGGGGCGGCAGTCACTGAAGCTTTCTTT
CASMSGAAVTEAFF
>TRBD1|TRBV5-1|TRBJ1-2
TGCGCCAGCAGCTGGACCGGGACAGAAGGCTACACCTTC
CASSWTGTEGYTF
>TRBD1|TRBV28|TRBJ1-2
TGTGCCAGCAGTCTCCCGGACAGGGGGCAACTCTATGGCTACACCTTC
CASSLPDRGQLYGYTF